This T cell receptor (beta chain) is from a study of T cell responses to AZD1222 COVID-19 vaccine. General study results and limits: Following two doses of AZD1222, Spike-specific TCR breadth and depth rose. At study baseline, merely six AZD1222 recipients were seropositive. Nearly half of the spike-specific TCRs reportedly recognize variant regions that carry no mutations.

Clones were read by immunoSEQ multiplex PCR, and TCRdb kept only the in-frame ones, dropping some. The sample lists about 96,000 clones, 80% to 90% occurring once. Concerning this clone itself: What it binds is unknown.

CDR3 length: 13 amino acids. The germline V gene has CDR1 ENHRY and CDR2 SYGVKD. Trimming shortened V by 10 bases and J by 5 bases, and 18 bases separated the two germline ends. Material: peripheral blood, obtained on day 0 of AZD1222 vaccination. The V gene is TRBV10-3, the J gene TRBJ2-7; D is unresolved. The clonotype originates from an adult in good health. CDR3 bases: TGTGCCACCTATGCTCATGGGTCGGACGAGCAGTACTTC. Its protein product is CATYAHGSDEQYF.